This record covers a single T cell receptor beta chain. What it binds is unknown. The sample is drawn from a study of CXCR3-negative and CXCR3-positive naive CD8 T cells. Study conclusions and caveats: Relative to memory CD8+ cells, whose diversity was much lower, both naive subsets had comparably high diversity. For CXCR3-positive naive cells, TRB CDR3s were more hydrophobic than those of CXCR3-negative naive cells.

The study made its TRB cDNA libraries by 5' RACE, adding UMI labels. TCRdb reprocessed the 5' RACE reads, keeping one entry per CDR3 protein, no DNA. This table lists some 6,700 distinct CDR3 sequences. Identification of naive CD8+ T cells rested on CD45RO-CCR7+CD27+CD95- status. This CDR3 contains 15 residues. In germline, CDR1 is MDHEN, CDR2 SYDVKM. Input material: naive CXCR3+ CD8+ T cells from blood. The subset: CD45RO-CCR7+CD27+CD95- naive CD8+ T cells expressing CXCR3 (TNR3+). The TCR sequence derives from a human donor in good health. Some clones in this sample may be carry-over from other donors' samples. The chain couples TRBV28 to TRBJ2-1; TCRdb selects TRBD2, and the lack of DNA leaves this call unchecked. The CDR3 sequence is CASSTPEGFGNEQFF. Full variable domain (outside the CDR3, taken from reference TRBV28 and TRBJ2-1): DVKVTQSSRYLVKRTGEKVFLECVQDMDHENMFWYRQDPGLGLRLIYFSYDVKMKEKGDIPEGYSVSREKKERFSLILESASTNQTSMYLCASSTPEGFGNEQFFGPGTRLTVL.